The clone carrying this TCR beta chain was seen a few times. Antigen specificity is unknown. TCRdb ran MiXCR on the reads and lists one entry per CDR3 protein. The sample shows 400,000 to 550,000 distinct CDR3 sequences, around 11% of them seen only once. This specimen comes from a study of T cell repertoires in cytomegalovirus infection. The V segment lost 2 bases and the J segment 5 bases; nucleotides outside the gene matches: 3. CDR3 length: 14 residues. Germline V lookup: CDR1 LGHDT, CDR2 YNNKEL (reference sequence). Notes on the study in general: Dominating the ex vivo response were TCR beta clonotypes that were CMV-specific and HLA-C-restricted.

The specimen was PBMCs. This receptor was obtained from a human donor in good health (CMV status not recorded). Some clones in this sample may be carry-over from other donors' samples. V and J are TRBV3-1 and TRBJ2-7, with TRBD1 matching over 10 bases. CDR3 amino acids: CASSQLGTGDEQYF. Written as DNA, the CDR3 is TGTGCCAGCAGCCAATTGGGGACAGGGGACGAGCAGTACTTC.